The source of this TCR beta chain is a study of blood T cell repertoires in COVID-19 (TCRdb year 2020). With regard to the full study: Samples covering the acute and convalescent phases of COVID-19 were provided by collaborators in the United States, Italy and Spain. Deeply sampled blood TCRbeta repertoires from subjects exposed to, actively infected with, or recovered from COVID-19 were included in the dataset. The prospective study material was composed of cDNA or gDNA derived from T cells, B-cell-depleted T cells, or PBMCs. Where HLA class I and class II types were available, the types were taken from metadata supplied by the sample provider, not from assay-based typing. The repertoires were released in a freely available public database intended as a resource for research on the immune response to SARS-CoV-2. The samples were drawn from two sources: the first 160 participants of the ongoing ImmuneRACE study, and 1,200 or so subjects contributed by 6 global collaborators. A de-identified subject ID, COVID-19 status, age in years and sex were almost always included in the sample metadata.

TCRbeta CDR3 regions were amplified from genomic DNA using the immunoSEQ Assay, a bias-controlled multiplex PCR. The study's processing was this. The number of nucleated cells in each sample was estimated by amplification of reference gene primers within the assay. Sequence reads were collapsed and filtered to measure the absolute abundance of every unique TCRbeta CDR3 rearrangement. For each sample, productive Simpson clonality was calculated by taking the square root of Simpson's diversity index across productive rearrangements. Not all clones reach the TCRdb copy of this immuneACCESS table, which keeps in-frame sequences only. Checked studies attribute under half of the gap to unresolved V genes and leave the rest unexplained. V and J calls and clone size come straight from that table; D and trimming were deduced from the DNA. The sample includes 150,000 or so clones, with 75% to 90% observed a single time. The leading ten clones occupy 13% of the sample.

The germline V gene provides CDR1 SGHRS and CDR2 YFSETQ. From its cysteine to its phenylalanine, the CDR3 spans 16 amino acids. This entry keeps only the CDR3 DNA: 48 bases, framed from base 1. V loses 7 bases of germline sequence and J loses 0 bases, and the interval between the two ends is 17 bases. One collaborating source in Seattle enrolled patients during active infection and followed them longitudinally through the course of disease. Collaborating institutions collected whole blood in K2EDTA tubes following their own protocols. For TCRbeta analysis, collaborators shipped samples as frozen whole blood, isolated PBMCs, or DNA extracted from either of those sample types. What the work shows at the level of the full study, not this receptor alone: Clinical and demographic metadata were provided uncurated, with the amount varying by source and participant.

Comment on this clone: What this receptor recognizes is not known. Base qualities are not at hand, and no much larger clone is one base apart.

The TCR originated in a man between 18 and 29 years old with COVID-19, enrolled during active disease. The receptor chain draws on TRBV5-1 and TRBJ1-3, with a tentative D gene TRBD1 over 6 matching bases. Specimen: peripheral blood. The DNA sequence is as follows: TGCGCCAGCTCCCCATTGACAGGAAGCTCTGGAAACACCATATATTTT. Translated, this is CASSPLTGSSGNTIYF.